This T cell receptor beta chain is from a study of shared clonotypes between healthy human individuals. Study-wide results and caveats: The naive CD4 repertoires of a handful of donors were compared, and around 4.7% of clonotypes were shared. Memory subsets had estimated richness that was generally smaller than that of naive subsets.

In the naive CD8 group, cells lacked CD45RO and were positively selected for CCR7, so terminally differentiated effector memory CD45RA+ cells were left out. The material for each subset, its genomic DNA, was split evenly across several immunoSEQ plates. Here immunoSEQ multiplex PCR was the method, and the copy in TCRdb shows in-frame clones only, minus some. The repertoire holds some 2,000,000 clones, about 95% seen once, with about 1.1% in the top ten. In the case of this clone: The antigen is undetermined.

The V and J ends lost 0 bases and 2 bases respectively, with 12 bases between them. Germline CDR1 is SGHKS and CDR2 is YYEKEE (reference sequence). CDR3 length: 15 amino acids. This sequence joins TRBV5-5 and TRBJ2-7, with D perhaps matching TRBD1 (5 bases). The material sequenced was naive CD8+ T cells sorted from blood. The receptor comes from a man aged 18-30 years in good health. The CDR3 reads CASSLDPTGTYEQYF. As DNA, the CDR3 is TGTGCCAGCAGCTTGGACCCAACAGGTACCTACGAGCAGTACTTC.